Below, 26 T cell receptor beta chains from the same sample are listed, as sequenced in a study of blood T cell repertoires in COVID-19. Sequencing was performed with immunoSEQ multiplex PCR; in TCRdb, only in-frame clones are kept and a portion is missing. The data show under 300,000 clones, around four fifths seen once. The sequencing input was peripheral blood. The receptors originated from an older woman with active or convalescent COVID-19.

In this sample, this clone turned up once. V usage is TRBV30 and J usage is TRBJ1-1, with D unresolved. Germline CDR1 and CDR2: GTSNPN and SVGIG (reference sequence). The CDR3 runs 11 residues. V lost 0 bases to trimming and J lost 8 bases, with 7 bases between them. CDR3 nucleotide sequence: TGTGCCTGGAGTGTCGACATCGAAGCTTTCTTT. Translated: CAWSVDIEAFF. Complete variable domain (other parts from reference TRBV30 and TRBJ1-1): SQTIHQWPATLVQPVGSPLSLECTVEGTSNPNLYWYRQAAGRGLQLLFYSVGIGQISSEVPQNLSASRPQDRQFILSSKKLLLSDSGFYLCAWSVDIEAFFGQGTRLTVV.

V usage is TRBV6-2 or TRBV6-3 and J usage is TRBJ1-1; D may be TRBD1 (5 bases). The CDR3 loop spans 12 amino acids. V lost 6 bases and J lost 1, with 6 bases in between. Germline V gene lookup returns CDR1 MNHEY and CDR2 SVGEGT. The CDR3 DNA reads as TGTGCCAGCAGCGGACAGAACACTGAAGCTTTCTTT. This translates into CASSGQNTEAFF.

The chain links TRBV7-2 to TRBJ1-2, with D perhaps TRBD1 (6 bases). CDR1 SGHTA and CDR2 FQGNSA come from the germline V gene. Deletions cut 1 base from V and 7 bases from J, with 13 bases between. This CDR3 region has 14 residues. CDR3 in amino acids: CASSLDGNRAGYTF. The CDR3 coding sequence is TGTGCCAGCAGCTTAGACGGTAACAGGGCTGGCTACACCTTC.

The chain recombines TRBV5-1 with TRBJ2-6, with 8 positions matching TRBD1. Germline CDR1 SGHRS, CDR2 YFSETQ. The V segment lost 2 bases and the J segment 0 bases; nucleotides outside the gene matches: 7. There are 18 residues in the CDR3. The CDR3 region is CASSLTGTGSSGANVLTF. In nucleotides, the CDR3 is TGCGCCAGCAGCTTAACCGGGACAGGAAGCTCTGGGGCCAACGTCCTGACTTTC.

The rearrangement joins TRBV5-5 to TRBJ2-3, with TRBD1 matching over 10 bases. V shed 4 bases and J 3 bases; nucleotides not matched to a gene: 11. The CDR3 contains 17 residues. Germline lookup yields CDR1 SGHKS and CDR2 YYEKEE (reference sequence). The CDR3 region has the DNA TGTGCCAGCAGCCCAGGGGACAGGGGTTGGGTGACAGATACGCAGTATTTT. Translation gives CASSPGDRGWVTDTQYF.

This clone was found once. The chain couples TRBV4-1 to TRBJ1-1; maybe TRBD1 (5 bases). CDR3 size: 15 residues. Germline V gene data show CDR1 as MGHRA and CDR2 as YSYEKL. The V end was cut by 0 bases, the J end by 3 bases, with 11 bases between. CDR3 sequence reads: CASSQDPGVDTEAFF. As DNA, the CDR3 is TGCGCCAGCAGCCAAGATCCGGGGGTGGACACTGAAGCTTTCTTT.

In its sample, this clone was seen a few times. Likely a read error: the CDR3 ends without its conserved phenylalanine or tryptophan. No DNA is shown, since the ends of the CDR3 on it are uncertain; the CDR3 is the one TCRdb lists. The CDR3 here is CASGLDRVSG. This sequence joins TRBV12-5 and TRBJ1-2; the DNA was not compared with TRBD1, the D call given in the table. CDR1 and CDR2 (germline): LGHNT, FRNRAP. The CDR3 length is 10 residues, termini included.

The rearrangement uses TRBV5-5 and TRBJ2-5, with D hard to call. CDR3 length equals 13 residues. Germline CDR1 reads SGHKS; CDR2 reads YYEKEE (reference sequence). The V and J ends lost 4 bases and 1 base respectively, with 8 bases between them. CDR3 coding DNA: TGTGCCAGCAGCCCTCCGTCCCAAGAGACCCAGTACTTC. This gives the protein CASSPPSQETQYF.

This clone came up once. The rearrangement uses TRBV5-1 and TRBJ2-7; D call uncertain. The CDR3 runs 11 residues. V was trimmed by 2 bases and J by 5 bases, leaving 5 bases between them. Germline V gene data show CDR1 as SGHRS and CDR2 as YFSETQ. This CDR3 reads CASSFQNEQYF. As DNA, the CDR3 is TGCGCCAGCAGCTTCCAAAACGAGCAGTACTTC.

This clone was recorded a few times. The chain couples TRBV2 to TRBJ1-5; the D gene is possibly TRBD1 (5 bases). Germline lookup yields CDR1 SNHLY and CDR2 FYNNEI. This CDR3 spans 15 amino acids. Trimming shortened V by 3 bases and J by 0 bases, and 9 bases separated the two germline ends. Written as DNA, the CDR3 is TGTGCCAGCAGTGATCCCAGGGATAGCAATCAGCCCCAGCATTTT. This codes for CASSDPRDSNQPQHF.

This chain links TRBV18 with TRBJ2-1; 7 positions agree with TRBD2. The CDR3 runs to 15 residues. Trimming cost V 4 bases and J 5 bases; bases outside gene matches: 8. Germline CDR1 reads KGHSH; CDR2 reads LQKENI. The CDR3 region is CASSRSGDWNNEQFF. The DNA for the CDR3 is TGTGCCAGCTCACGGAGCGGGGACTGGAACAATGAGCAGTTCTTC.

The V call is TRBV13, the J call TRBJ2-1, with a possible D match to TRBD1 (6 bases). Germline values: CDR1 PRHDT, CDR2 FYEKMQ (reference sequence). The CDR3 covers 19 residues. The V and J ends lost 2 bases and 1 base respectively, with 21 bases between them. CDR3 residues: CASSLYSVGAGKSYNEQFF. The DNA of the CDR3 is TGTGCCAGCAGCTTATATTCGGTGGGGGCAGGGAAATCCTACAATGAGCAGTTCTTC.

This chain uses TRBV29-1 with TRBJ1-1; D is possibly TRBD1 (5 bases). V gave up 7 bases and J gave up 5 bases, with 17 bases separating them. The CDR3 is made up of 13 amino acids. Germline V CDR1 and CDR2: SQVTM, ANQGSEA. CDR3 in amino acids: CSAPGGMGTEAFF. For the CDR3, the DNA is TGCAGCGCCCCGGGGGGGATGGGAACTGAAGCTTTCTTT.

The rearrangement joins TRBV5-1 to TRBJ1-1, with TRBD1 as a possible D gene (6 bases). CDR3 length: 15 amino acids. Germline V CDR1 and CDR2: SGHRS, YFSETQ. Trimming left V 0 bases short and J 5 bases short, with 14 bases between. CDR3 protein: CASSLAVRGITEAFF. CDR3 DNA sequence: TGCGCCAGCAGCTTGGCGGTCAGGGGTATAACTGAAGCTTTCTTT.

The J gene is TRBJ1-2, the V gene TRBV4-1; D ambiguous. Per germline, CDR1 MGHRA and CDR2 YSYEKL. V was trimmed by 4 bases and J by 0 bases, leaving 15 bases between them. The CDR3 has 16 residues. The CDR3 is CASSREGSSSNYGYTF. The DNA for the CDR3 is TGCGCCAGCAGCCGGGAAGGGAGCAGTTCTAACTATGGCTACACCTTC.

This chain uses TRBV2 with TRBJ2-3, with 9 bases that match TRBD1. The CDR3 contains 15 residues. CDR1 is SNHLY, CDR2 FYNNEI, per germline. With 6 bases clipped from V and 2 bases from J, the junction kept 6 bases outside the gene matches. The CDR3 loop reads CASSLDRGATDTQYF. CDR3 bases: TGTGCCAGCAGCCTAGACAGGGGGGCCACAGATACGCAGTATTTT.

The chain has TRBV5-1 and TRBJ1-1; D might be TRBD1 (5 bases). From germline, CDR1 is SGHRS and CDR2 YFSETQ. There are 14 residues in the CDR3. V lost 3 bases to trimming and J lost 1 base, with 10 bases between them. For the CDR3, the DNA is TGCGCCAGCAGCTCACCCGGGGGGAACACTGAAGCTTTCTTT. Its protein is CASSSPGGNTEAFF.

DNA for the CDR3: TGTGCCAGCAGTGAACTAGCGGGGGGGCCCCCAGATACGCAGTATTTT. Translated, it gives CASSELAGGPPDTQYF. The V call is TRBV6-1, the J call TRBJ2-3, with 12 bases aligning to TRBD2. The CDR3 sequence is 16 residues long. The junction had 4 bases not matched to a gene; V was cut back by 2 bases and J by 4 bases. Germline V CDR1 and CDR2: MNHNS, SASEGT.

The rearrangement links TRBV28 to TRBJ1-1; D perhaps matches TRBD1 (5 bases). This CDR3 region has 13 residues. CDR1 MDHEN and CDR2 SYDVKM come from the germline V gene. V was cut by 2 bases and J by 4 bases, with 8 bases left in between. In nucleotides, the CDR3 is TGTGCCAGCAGTTTAAGGGGCAGCACTGAAGCTTTCTTT. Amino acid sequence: CASSLRGSTEAFF.

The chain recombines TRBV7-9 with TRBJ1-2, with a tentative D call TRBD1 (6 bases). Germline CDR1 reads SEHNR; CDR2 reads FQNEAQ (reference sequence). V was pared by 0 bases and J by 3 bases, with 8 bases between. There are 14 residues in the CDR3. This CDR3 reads CASSLAGGDYGYTF. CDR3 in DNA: TGTGCCAGCAGCTTAGCAGGGGGGGACTATGGCTACACCTTC.

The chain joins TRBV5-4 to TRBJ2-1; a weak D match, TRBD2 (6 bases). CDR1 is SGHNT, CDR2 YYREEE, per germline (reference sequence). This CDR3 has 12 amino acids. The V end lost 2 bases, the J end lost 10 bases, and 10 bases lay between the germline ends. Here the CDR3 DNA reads TGTGCCAGCAGCTTTGGGGGGAGCGAGCAGTTCTTC. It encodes CASSFGGSEQFF.

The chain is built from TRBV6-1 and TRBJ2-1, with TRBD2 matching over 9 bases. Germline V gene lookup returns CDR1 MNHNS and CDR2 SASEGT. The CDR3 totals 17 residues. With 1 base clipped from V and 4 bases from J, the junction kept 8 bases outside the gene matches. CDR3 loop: CASSEGGASGTYNEQFF. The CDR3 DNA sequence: TGTGCCAGCAGTGAAGGGGGGGCTAGCGGGACTTACAATGAGCAGTTCTTC.

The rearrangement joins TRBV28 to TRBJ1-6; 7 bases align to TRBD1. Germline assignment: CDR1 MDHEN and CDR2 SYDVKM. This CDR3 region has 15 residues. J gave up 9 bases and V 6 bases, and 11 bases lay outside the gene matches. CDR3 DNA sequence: TGTGCCAGCAGCCTCCGGACAGGACTGATTTCACCCCTCCACTTT. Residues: CASSLRTGLISPLHF.

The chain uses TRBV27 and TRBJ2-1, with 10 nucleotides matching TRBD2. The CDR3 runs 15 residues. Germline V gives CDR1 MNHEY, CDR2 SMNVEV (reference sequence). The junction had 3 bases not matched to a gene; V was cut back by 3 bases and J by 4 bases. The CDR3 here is CASSFGLADYNEQFF. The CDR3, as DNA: TGTGCCAGCAGTTTCGGACTAGCGGATTACAATGAGCAGTTCTTC.

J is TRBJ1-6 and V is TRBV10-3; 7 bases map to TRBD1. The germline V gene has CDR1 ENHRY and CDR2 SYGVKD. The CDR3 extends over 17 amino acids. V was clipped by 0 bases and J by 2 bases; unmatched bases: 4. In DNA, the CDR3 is TGTGCCATCAGTGAGTCGAACAGGGGTACCTATAATTCACCCCTCCACTTT. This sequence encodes CAISESNRGTYNSPLHF.

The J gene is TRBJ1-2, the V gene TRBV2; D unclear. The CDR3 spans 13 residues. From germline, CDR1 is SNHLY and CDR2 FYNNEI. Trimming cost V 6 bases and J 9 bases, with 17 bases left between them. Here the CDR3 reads CASRPIDTSSYTF. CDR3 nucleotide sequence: TGTGCCAGCAGACCTATCGACACCTCTAGCTACACCTTC. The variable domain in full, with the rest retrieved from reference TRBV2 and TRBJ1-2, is EPEVTQTPSHQVTQMGQEVILRCVPISNHLYFYWYRQILGQKVEFLVSFYNNEISEKSEIFDDQFSVERPDGSNFTLKIRSTKLEDSAMYFCASRPIDTSSYTFGSGTRLTVV.